This entry is about one TCR beta chain. Trimming took 3 bases from V and 3 from J, leaving 11 bases between them. This CDR3 has 15 amino acids. In germline, CDR1 is SNHLY, CDR2 FYNNEI. These data originate in a study of T cell responses to AZD1222 COVID-19 vaccine. Sequencing was performed with immunoSEQ multiplex PCR; in TCRdb, only in-frame clones are kept and a portion is missing. This table holds fewer than 130,000 clones, roughly 92% found once. Both about-4-week and about-12-week second-dose recipients were combined. This sequence joins TRBV2 and TRBJ2-2, with D unclear. The source material was peripheral blood, sampled 28 days after the second AZD1222 dose. This TCR was recovered from an adult who received the AZD1222 COVID-19 vaccine. The CDR3 loop reads CASSEAPLDTGELFF. The CDR3 coding sequence is TGTGCCAGCAGTGAGGCGCCGTTGGACACCGGGGAGCTGTTTTTT.